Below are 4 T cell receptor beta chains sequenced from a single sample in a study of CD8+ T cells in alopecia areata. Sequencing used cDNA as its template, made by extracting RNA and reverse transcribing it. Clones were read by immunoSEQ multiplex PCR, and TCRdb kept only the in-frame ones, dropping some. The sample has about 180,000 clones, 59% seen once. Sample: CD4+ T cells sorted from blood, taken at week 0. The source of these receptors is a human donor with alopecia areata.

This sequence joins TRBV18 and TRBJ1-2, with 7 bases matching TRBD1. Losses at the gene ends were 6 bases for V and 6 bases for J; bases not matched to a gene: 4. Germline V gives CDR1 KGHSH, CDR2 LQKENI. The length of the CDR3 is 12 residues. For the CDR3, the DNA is TGTGCCAGCTCCCGACAGGGCGATGGCTACACCTTC. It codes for CASSRQGDGYTF.

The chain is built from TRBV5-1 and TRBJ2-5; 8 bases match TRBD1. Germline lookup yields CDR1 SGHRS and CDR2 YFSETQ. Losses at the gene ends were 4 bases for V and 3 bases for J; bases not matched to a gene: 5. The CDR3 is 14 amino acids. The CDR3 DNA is TGCGCCAGCAGCCCCAGGACAGGGAAAGAGACCCAGTACTTC. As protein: CASSPRTGKETQYF. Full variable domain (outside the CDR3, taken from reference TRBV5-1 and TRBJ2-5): KAGVTQTPRYLIKTRGQQVTLSCSPISGHRSVSWYQQTPGQGLQFLFEYFSETQRNKGNFPGRFSGRQFSNSRSEMNVSTLELGDSALYLCASSPRTGKETQYFGPGTRLLVL.

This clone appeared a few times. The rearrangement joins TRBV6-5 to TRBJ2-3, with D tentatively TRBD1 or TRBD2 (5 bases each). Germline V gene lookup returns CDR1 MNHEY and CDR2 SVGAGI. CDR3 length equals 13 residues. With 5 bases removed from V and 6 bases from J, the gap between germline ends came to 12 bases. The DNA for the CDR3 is TGTGCCAGCAGTGAACTGGGGGTTGATACGCAGTATTTT. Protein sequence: CASSELGVDTQYF.

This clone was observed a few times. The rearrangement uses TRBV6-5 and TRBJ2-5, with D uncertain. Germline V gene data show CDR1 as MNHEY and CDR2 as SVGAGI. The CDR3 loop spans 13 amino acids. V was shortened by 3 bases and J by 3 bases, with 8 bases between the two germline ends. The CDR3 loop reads CASSYRQEETQYF. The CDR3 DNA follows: TGTGCCAGCAGTTATCGTCAGGAAGAGACCCAGTACTTC.